Listed below are T cell receptor beta chains from one sample, sequenced in a study of vaccination and CD4 T cells after COVID-19. Antigens of these TCRs are unknown. TCRdb re-derived calls from the PCR reads in MiXCR, one entry per CDR3 protein. Of under 25,000 distinct CDR3 sequences in the sample, roughly 47% were seen once. Sequencing input: cultured CD4+ T cells from blood. The receptor set was obtained from a human donor with COVID-19. Each CDR3 is given with its conserved first and last residue. A D gene is named only where the DNA matches it firmly. Only part of the rows carry a size: once, few, many, or a class if the clone is expanded.

V	J	size	D	CDR3	DNA
TRBV28	TRBJ1-2	NA	TRBD1	CASREKQTGGYTF	TGTGCCAGCAGGGAGAAACAGACAGGGGGCTACACCTTC
TRBV15	TRBJ2-7	few	TRBD1	CATSRSGQGIHEQYF	TGTGCCACCAGCAGATCCGGACAGGGAATACACGAGCAGTACTTC
TRBV4-2	TRBJ1-1	NA	NA	CASSQDGDALTEAFF	TGTGCCAGCAGCCAAGATGGCGACGCCCTCACTGAAGCTTTCTTT
TRBV2	TRBJ2-7	NA	TRBD1	CASSVVRTGGEHPF	TGTGCCAGCAGTGTGGTCCGGACAGGGGGCGAACATCCCTTC
TRBV6-1	TRBJ1-5	few	NA	CASSQKGGSNQPQHF	TGTGCCAGCAGTCAAAAAGGGGGTAGCAATCAGCCCCAGCATTTT
TRBV6-1	TRBJ2-3	NA	NA	CASRRKPGNTDTQYF	TGTGCCAGCAGAAGAAAGCCAGGGAACACAGATACGCAGTATTTT
TRBV7-9	TRBJ2-3	NA	NA	CASSLDSGTTYTQYF	TGTGCCAGCAGCTTAGACAGCGGAACCACATATACGCAGTATTTT
TRBV6-1	TRBJ1-2	NA	NA	CASSDAGQPYGYTF	TGTGCCAGCAGTGATGCCGGACAGCCTTATGGCTACACCTTC
TRBV12-3/TRBV12-4	TRBJ2-5	few	NA	CASSLRRGETQYF	TGTGCCAGCAGTTTGAGGAGGGGAGAGACCCAGTACTTC
TRBV25-1	TRBJ2-3	NA	TRBD2	CASTKSGGATDTQYF	TGTGCCAGCACCAAAAGCGGGGGGGCCACAGATACGCAGTATTTT
TRBV2	TRBJ2-5	few	TRBD1	CASYRGRKETQYF	TGTGCCAGCTACAGGGGGCGCAAAGAGACCCAGTACTTC
TRBV6-2/TRBV6-3	TRBJ1-1	NA	NA	CASSYSRGTDTMNTEAFF	TGTGCCAGCAGTTACTCGCGGGGCACCGATACCATGAACACTGAAGCTTTCTTT
TRBV6-1	TRBJ1-1	NA	NA	CASTLVRGFAFF	TGTGCCAGCACCTTGGTCAGGGGTTTTGCTTTCTTT
TRBV15	TRBJ1-2	few	NA	CATSRVRPEQAFGYTF	TGTGCCACCAGCAGAGTCAGGCCTGAACAAGCATTTGGCTACACCTTC
TRBV7-9	TRBJ1-2	few	NA	CASSSGGGRGLHYGYTF	TGTGCCAGCAGCTCGGGAGGTGGGAGGGGCCTTCACTATGGCTACACCTTC
TRBV6-5	TRBJ2-5	NA	TRBD2	CASSSLGREGTETQYF	TGTGCCAGCAGTTCTCTGGGTCGGGAGGGGACGGAGACCCAGTACTTC
TRBV20-1	TRBJ1-1	few	NA	CSATALGGTLNTEAFF	TGCAGTGCCACGGCCCTCGGGGGCACCTTGAACACTGAAGCTTTCTTT
TRBV5-6	TRBJ2-5	few	TRBD2	CASSLWLAGRETQYF	TGTGCCAGCAGCTTGTGGCTAGCGGGGCGGGAGACCCAGTACTTC
TRBV27	TRBJ2-7	NA	TRBD1	CASSSQGQGSYEQYF	TGTGCCAGCAGTTCGCAGGGACAGGGATCCTACGAGCAGTACTTC
TRBV20-1	TRBJ2-5	NA	TRBD2	CSAGGGLETQYF	TGCAGTGCCGGGGGGGGCCTGGAGACCCAGTACTTC
TRBV10-3	TRBJ1-1	few	NA	CASSEVSGRGAFF	TGTGCCAGCAGTGAAGTTTCAGGAAGGGGAGCTTTCTTT
TRBV19	TRBJ2-2	NA	TRBD1	CASSINRGTGSGELFF	TGTGCCAGTAGTATAAATAGAGGGACAGGGTCCGGGGAGCTGTTTTTT
TRBV6-1	TRBJ1-4	NA	TRBD1	CATLRDSKEEKLFF	TGTGCCACCCTAAGGGACAGTAAGGAGGAAAAACTGTTTTTT
TRBV24-1	TRBJ2-3	few	TRBD2	CATSDPGKAGGRTDTQYF	TGTGCCACCAGTGACCCTGGTAAAGCGGGGGGCAGGACAGATACGCAGTATTTT
TRBV11-2	TRBJ1-6	NA	NA	CASSPSGDSYNSPLHF	TGTGCCAGCAGCCCCAGTGGCGACTCCTATAATTCACCCCTCCACTTT
TRBV6-1	TRBJ1-6	few	NA	CASSPRQDSPLHF	TGTGCCAGCAGTCCCAGACAAGATTCACCCCTCCACTTT
TRBV9	TRBJ1-1	NA	NA	CASSVVGSLNTEAFF	TGTGCCAGCAGCGTAGTGGGCAGCTTGAACACTGAAGCTTTCTTT
TRBV6-1	TRBJ1-4	NA	TRBD1	CASSAAGTGVEKLFF	TGTGCCAGCAGCGCCGCCGGGACAGGGGTGGAAAAACTGTTTTTT
TRBV10-2	TRBJ1-2	few	NA	CASTPVANYGYTF	TGCGCCAGCACTCCCGTCGCGAACTATGGCTACACCTTC
TRBV19	TRBJ2-4	NA	NA	CASGLVPGANIQYF	TGTGCCAGTGGGCTTGTTCCAGGCGCAAACATTCAGTACTTC
TRBV7-9	TRBJ1-6	NA	NA	CASLGPGYNSPLHF	TGTGCCAGCCTTGGGCCAGGGTACAATTCACCCCTCCACTTT
TRBV6-4	TRBJ2-3	NA	NA	CAALWGQNTDTQYF	TGTGCAGCACTTTGGGGGCAGAACACAGATACGCAGTATTTT
TRBV20-1	TRBJ2-2	NA	NA	CSVGARGNAGELFF	TGCAGTGTCGGCGCGAGGGGAAACGCCGGGGAGCTGTTTTTT
TRBV20-1	TRBJ1-1	few	TRBD1	CSATGATNTEAFF	TGCAGTGCGACAGGGGCCACGAACACTGAAGCTTTCTTT
TRBV20-1	TRBJ2-3	NA	NA	CSASEGVEITDTQYF	TGCAGTGCTAGTGAGGGGGTTGAGATCACAGATACGCAGTATTTT
TRBV7-6	TRBJ2-5	NA	TRBD2	CASSRSGQETQYF	TGTGCCAGCAGTCGTAGCGGGCAAGAGACCCAGTACTTC
TRBV20-1	TRBJ2-7	few	TRBD1	CSAEGDRGTYEQYF	TGCAGTGCTGAGGGGGACAGGGGTACCTACGAGCAGTACTTC
TRBV27	TRBJ2-3	NA	NA	CASRDGAVPNRDTQYF	TGTGCCAGCAGGGACGGCGCAGTCCCAAATAGGGATACGCAGTATTTT
TRBV4-1	TRBJ2-3	NA	NA	CASSQTGPSTDTQYF	TGCGCCAGCAGCCAAACAGGCCCGTCCACAGATACGCAGTATTTT
TRBV11-3	TRBJ2-2	NA	TRBD2	CASSNSGGLTGELFF	TGTGCCAGCAGCAACAGCGGGGGTCTCACCGGGGAGCTGTTTTTT
TRBV19	TRBJ1-2	few	TRBD1	CASTGQGNHYGYTF	TGTGCCAGTACGGGACAGGGCAATCACTATGGCTACACCTTC
TRBV6-5	TRBJ1-2	NA	TRBD1	CASSSGGRGYTF	TGTGCCAGCAGTTCAGGGGGCCGGGGCTACACCTTC
TRBV7-8	TRBJ1-3	NA	TRBD1	CASSRSGQGGGNTIYF	TGTGCCAGCAGCCGATCGGGACAGGGCGGTGGAAACACCATATATTTT
TRBV12-3/TRBV12-4	TRBJ1-2	NA	NA	CASTRANYGYTF	TGTGCCAGCACAAGGGCTAACTATGGCTACACCTTC
TRBV6-1	TRBJ1-5	NA	NA	CASSEGGNQPQHF	TGTGCCAGCAGTGAAGGGGGTAATCAGCCCCAGCATTTT
TRBV30	TRBJ1-5	NA	NA	CAWSAASVENQPQHF	TGTGCCTGGAGTGCCGCTTCAGTGGAGAATCAGCCCCAGCATTTT